These T cell receptor beta chains were read from a single sample in a study of blood T cell repertoires in COVID-19. Assay: immunoSEQ multiplex PCR; the TCRdb copy retains only in-frame clones and omits some. This sample yields 170,000 or so clones, of which over 75% are seen a single time; approximately 9% belongs to the top ten. Source material: PBMCs or T cells enriched from blood (not recorded which). The receptors shown here come from a woman between 18 and 29 years old who had recovered from COVID-19. Each CDR3 is given with its conserved first and last residue. A D gene is named only where the DNA matches it firmly. The size of a clone is reported for some rows only, either as once, few or many, or as a class for expanded clones.

v_gene	j_gene	abundance	d_gene	CDR3aa	CDR3nt
TRBV12-3/TRBV12-4	TRBJ1-3	NA	NA	CASRSGGGNTIYF	TGTGCCAGCAGGTCGGGCGGGGGCAACACCATATATTTT
TRBV5-1	TRBJ2-4	NA	TRBD1	CASSSLGTGENIQYF	TGCGCCAGCAGCTCCCTCGGGACAGGGGAAAACATTCAGTACTTC
TRBV2	TRBJ2-5	NA	TRBD2	CASMITEREFPETQYF	TGTGCCAGCATGATAACGGAGCGGGAGTTCCCCGAGACCCAGTACTTC
TRBV19	TRBJ2-7	NA	TRBD2	CASSRAGAYEQYF	TGTGCCAGTTCCCGGGCGGGAGCGTACGAGCAGTACTTC
TRBV5-1	TRBJ1-1	once	NA	CASSLGSNTEAFF	TGCGCCAGCAGCTTGGGTAGTAACACTGAAGCTTTCTTT
TRBV6-2/TRBV6-3	TRBJ2-2	NA	NA	CASSYSSGVILTGELFF	TGTGCCAGCAGTTACTCTTCGGGAGTTATACTAACCGGGGAGCTGTTTTTT
TRBV7-9	TRBJ2-6	NA	TRBD1	CASRQDRAGANVLTF	TGTGCCAGCAGACAGGACAGGGCTGGGGCCAACGTCCTGACTTTC
TRBV11-3	TRBJ2-5	once	TRBD2	CASSLVAGGPETQYF	TGTGCCAGCAGCTTAGTAGCGGGAGGGCCGGAGACCCAGTACTTC
TRBV10-3	TRBJ1-1	NA	NA	CAISESAGPEAFF	TGTGCCATCAGTGAGTCCGCGGGTCCTGAAGCTTTCTTT
TRBV5-1	TRBJ2-1	NA	TRBD1	CASSLGDRLNEQFF	TGCGCCAGCAGCTTGGGGGACAGACTCAATGAGCAGTTCTTC
TRBV5-1	TRBJ2-7	NA	NA	CASSLGLQGGIYEQYF	TGCGCCAGCAGCTTGGGGTTACAGGGCGGTATCTACGAGCAGTACTTC
TRBV28	TRBJ1-6	once	TRBD1	CASRSGTGYNSPLHF	TGTGCCAGCAGATCCGGGACAGGCTATAATTCACCCCTCCACTTT
TRBV7-9	TRBJ2-1	NA	TRBD2	CASRREGRENEQFF	TGTGCCAGCAGGCGGGAGGGCAGGGAAAATGAGCAGTTCTTC
TRBV30	TRBJ1-1	NA	NA	CAWSSGVSEAFF	TGTGCCTGGAGTTCGGGGGTCTCTGAAGCTTTCTTT
TRBV7-9	TRBJ1-2	NA	NA	CASNEAGELSGYTF	TGTGCCAGCAACGAGGCAGGGGAGCTCTCTGGCTACACCTTC
TRBV11-2	TRBJ1-4	NA	TRBD1	CASSPFTGTEKNEKLFF	TGTGCCAGCAGCCCGTTCACCGGGACAGAAAAAAATGAAAAACTGTTTTTT
TRBV19	TRBJ1-5	NA	TRBD1	CASSMAGGSQPQHF	TGTGCCAGTAGTATGGCAGGGGGCAGCCAGCCCCAGCATTTT
TRBV2	TRBJ1-1	NA	NA	CASRETVNTEAFF	TGTGCCAGCAGAGAGACAGTGAACACTGAAGCTTTCTTT
TRBV28	TRBJ1-2	NA	TRBD1	CASSRTGANYGYTF	TGTGCCAGCAGTAGGACAGGGGCTAATTATGGCTACACCTTC
TRBV28	TRBJ1-6	once	NA	CASSLAGAYNSPLHF	TGTGCCAGCAGTTTAGCAGGGGCATATAATTCACCCCTCCACTTT
TRBV30	TRBJ1-1	few	NA	CAWSSSGVGEAFF	TGTGCCTGGAGTTCATCAGGGGTTGGTGAAGCTTTCTTT
TRBV20-1	TRBJ1-2	NA	NA	CSASVGDRTSF	TGCAGTGCTAGTGTAGGTGACAGAACGAGCTTC
TRBV9	TRBJ1-1	NA	NA	CASSVAMNTEAFF	TGTGCCAGCAGCGTAGCCATGAACACTGAAGCTTTCTTT
TRBV6-2/TRBV6-3	TRBJ2-7	NA	NA	CASSFPGSFEQYF	TGTGCCAGCAGTTTTCCGGGGAGCTTCGAGCAGTACTTC
TRBV6-5	TRBJ2-1	NA	TRBD1	CASSLTGDYNEQFF	TGTGCCAGCAGCCTCACAGGGGACTACAATGAGCAGTTCTTC
TRBV7-2	TRBJ2-2	NA	TRBD2	CASSFWRGGSGELFF	TGTGCCAGCAGCTTTTGGCGCGGGGGGTCGGGGGAGCTGTTTTTT
TRBV10-3	TRBJ2-1	NA	TRBD2	CAISGGVAGGLNNEQFF	TGTGCCATCAGTGGAGGGGTAGCGGGAGGGCTGAACAATGAGCAGTTCTTC
TRBV4-1	TRBJ2-7	NA	TRBD2	CASSQHGLAGGPGEQYF	TGCGCCAGCAGCCAACATGGACTAGCGGGAGGGCCGGGGGAGCAGTACTTC
TRBV10-1	TRBJ2-3	NA	TRBD2	CASSEYVRGTQYF	TGCGCCAGCAGTGAGTACGTGCGGGGGACGCAGTATTTT
TRBV5-4	TRBJ2-7	NA	NA	CASSPGPEGFLHF	TGTGCCAGCAGCCCGGGCCCGGAGGGCTTCCTACACTTC
TRBV28	TRBJ1-2	NA	NA	CASRRAHGYTF	TGTGCCAGCAGACGAGCTCATGGCTACACCTTC
TRBV24-1	TRBJ2-2	NA	NA	CATSVSRAGTGELFF	TGTGCCACCAGTGTGAGCAGAGCGGGCACCGGGGAGCTGTTTTTT
TRBV18	TRBJ1-2	NA	NA	CASSPQGYYGYTF	TGTGCCAGCTCACCCCAGGGTTACTATGGCTACACCTTC
TRBV20-1	TRBJ2-3	NA	TRBD2	CSASGTSGANF	TGCAGTGCTAGCGGGACTAGCGGGGCCAATTTT
TRBV29-1	TRBJ1-5	NA	NA	CSARPSRGGSNQPQHF	TGCAGCGCGAGACCATCAAGAGGCGGTAGCAATCAGCCCCAGCATTTT
TRBV18	TRBJ1-2	NA	NA	CASSLSRQGGSGYTF	TGTGCCAGCTCACTTTCCCGGCAGGGAGGCTCTGGCTACACCTTC
TRBV28	TRBJ1-1	NA	NA	CASRALNTEAFF	TGTGCCAGCAGGGCCTTGAACACTGAAGCTTTCTTT